The present TCR beta chain was sequenced within a study of blood T cell repertoires in COVID-19. Study-wide background: Acute-phase and convalescent COVID-19 samples originated in the United States, Italy and Spain.

This clone was counted between two and nine times. Germline-derived CDR1 and CDR2 are MNHEY and SMNVEV (reference sequence). V lost 6 bases, J lost 0 bases, and 7 bases stayed unmatched. The length of the CDR3 is 15 residues. Profiling relied on immunoSEQ multiplex PCR, and the TCRdb table lists in-frame clones only, not all of them. The data show 250,000 to 300,000 clones, 88% seen once. Material for sequencing was peripheral blood. This chain uses TRBV27 with TRBJ2-7; 8 positions match TRBD1. The receptor was isolated from a woman aged 70-85 years with COVID-19, enrolled during active disease. CDR3 in DNA: TGTGCCAGCAGAGGGACAGGAACTTCCTCCTACGAGCAGTACTTC. Protein product: CASRGTGTSSYEQYF.